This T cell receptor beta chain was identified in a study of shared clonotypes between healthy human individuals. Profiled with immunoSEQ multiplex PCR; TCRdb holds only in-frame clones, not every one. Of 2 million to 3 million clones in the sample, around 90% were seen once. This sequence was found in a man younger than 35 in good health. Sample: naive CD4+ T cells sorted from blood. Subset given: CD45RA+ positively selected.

The CDR3 nucleotides read TGTGCCAGCAGTTTTTCCCGCCATTTCGGCTATGGCTACACCTTC. It codes for CASSFSRHFGYGYTF. The J gene is TRBJ1-2, the V gene TRBV28; D not resolved. The V end was cut by 3 bases, the J end by 4 bases, with 15 bases between. This CDR3 is built from 15 residues. Germline lookup yields CDR1 MDHEN and CDR2 SYDVKM.